The subject of this entry is one T cell receptor beta chain. Its antigen is still unknown. It was with 60 Vbeta and 13 Jbeta primers that the PCR ran. Libraries were prepared by immunoSEQ multiplex PCR; TCRdb keeps only in-frame clonotypes and omits some of them. Of over 130,000 clones in the sample, 80% are singletons; the top ten hold about 2.5%. These data originate in a study of cytomegalovirus exposure and HLA in healthy donors. Broader study findings: Evidence from a later analysis indicated that most CMV-associated TCR beta chains looked HLA-restricted.

Germline V CDR1 and CDR2: MGHRA, YSYEKL. The CDR3 covers 15 residues. V gave up 1 base and J gave up 0 bases; unmatched junction bases: 1. Sequencing input: PBMCs. This rearrangement joins TRBV4-1 to TRBJ1-2; 8 bases are shared with TRBD1. The TCR sequence derives from a man in his fifties in good health and CMV-seronegative. CDR3 bases: TGCGCCAGCAGCCAAGGGACAGGGACTAACTATGGCTACACCTTC. As protein: CASSQGTGTNYGYTF.